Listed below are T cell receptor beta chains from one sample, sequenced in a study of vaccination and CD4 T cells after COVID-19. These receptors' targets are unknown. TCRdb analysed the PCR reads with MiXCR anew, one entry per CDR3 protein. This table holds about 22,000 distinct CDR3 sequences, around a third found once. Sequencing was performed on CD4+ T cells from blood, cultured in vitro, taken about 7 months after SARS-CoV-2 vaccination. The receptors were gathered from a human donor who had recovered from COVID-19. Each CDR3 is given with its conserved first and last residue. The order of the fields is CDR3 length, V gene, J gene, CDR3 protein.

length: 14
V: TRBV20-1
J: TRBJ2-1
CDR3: CSAQAGGPFNEQFF

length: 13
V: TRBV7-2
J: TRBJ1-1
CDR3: CASSLGVSTEAFF

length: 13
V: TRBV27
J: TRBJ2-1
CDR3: CASSLRRGNEQFF

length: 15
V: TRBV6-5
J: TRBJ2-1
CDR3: CASSLTGFSYNEQFF

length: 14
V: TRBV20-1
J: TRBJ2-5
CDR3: CSARVSRGQETQYF

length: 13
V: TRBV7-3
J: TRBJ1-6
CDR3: CASSPQGSSPLHF

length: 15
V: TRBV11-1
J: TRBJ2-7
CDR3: CASSLAPGLAFEQYF

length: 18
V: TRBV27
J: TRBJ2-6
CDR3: CASRTQGDSLSGANVLTF

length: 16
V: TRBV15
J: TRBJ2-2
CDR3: CATSRDFGQGYGELFF

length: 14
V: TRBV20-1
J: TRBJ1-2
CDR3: CSARGSRTNYGYTF

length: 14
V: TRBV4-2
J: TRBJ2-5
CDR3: CASSEAGTKETQYF

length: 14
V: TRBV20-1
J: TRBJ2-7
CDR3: CSASKRAFTYEQYF

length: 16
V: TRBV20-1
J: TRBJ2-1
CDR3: CSARPNPGTGINEQFF

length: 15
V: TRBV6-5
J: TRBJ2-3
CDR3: CASSYWTGVTDTQYF

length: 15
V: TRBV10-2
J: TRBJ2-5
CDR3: CASNFGLASQETQYF

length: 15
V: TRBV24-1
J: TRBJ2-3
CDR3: CATSDGGVAADTQYF

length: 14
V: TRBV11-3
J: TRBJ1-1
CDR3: CASSHRTVNTEAFF

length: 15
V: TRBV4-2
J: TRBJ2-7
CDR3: CASSQDIHSPYEQYF

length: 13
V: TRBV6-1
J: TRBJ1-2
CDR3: CASRATVNYGYTF

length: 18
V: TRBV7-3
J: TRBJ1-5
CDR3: CASSDDNRHWASNQPQHF

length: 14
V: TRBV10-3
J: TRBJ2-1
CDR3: CAIRRDPSYNEQFF

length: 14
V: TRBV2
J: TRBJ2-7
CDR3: CASTLDHGSYEQYF

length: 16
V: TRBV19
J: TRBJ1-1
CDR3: CASSIGATGRGTEAFF

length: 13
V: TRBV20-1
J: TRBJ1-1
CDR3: CSAIGQVHTEAFF

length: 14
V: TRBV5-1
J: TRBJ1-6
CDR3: CASSTGTDNSPLHF

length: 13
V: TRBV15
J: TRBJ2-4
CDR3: CATSRGSYGIQYF

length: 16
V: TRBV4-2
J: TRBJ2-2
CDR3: CASSQENILIGGELFF

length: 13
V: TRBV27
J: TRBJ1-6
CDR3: CASSPRGDSPLHF

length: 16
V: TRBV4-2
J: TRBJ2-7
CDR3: CASSQESGQGAGEQYF

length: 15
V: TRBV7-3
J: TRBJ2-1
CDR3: CASSLSGGQGQEQFF

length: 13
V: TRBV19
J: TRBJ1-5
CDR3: CASTIGLGQPQHF

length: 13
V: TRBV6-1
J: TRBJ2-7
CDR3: CASSLDRSYEQYF

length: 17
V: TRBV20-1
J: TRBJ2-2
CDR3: CSARDPGSRRGTGELFF

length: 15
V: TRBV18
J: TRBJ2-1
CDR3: CASSPGLAAYNEQFF

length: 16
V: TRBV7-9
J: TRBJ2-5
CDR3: CASSHDPGQGPGTQYF

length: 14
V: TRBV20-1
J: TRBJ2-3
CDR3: CSPKTWFGTDTQYF

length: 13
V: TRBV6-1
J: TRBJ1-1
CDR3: CATSKGMNTEAFF

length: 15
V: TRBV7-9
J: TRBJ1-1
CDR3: CTSSLARRVNTEAFF

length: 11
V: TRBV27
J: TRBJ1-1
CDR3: CASSSRGEAFF

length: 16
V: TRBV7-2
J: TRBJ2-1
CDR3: CASSSRPSSSYNEQFF

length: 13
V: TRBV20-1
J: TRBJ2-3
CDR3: CSARVSSVVAQYF

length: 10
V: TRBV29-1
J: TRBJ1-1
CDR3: CSGGQGPLVF

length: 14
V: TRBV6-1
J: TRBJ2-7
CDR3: CASSRRWGVYEQYF

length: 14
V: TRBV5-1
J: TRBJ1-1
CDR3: CASSLRQYDTEAFF

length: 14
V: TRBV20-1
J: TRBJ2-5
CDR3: CSGTIGTAGLTQYF

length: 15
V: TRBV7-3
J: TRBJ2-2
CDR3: CASSLIGNRDGELFF

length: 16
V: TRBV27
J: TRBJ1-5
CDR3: CASKIRDRGSNQPQHF

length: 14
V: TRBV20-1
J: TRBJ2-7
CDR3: CSAGDLKKGSEQYF

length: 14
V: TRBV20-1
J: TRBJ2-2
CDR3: CSATDRGRTGELFF

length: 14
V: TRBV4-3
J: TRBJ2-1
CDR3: CASSQDSPNNEQFF

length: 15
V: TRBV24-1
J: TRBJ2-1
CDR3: CATSDPLSGSDEQFF

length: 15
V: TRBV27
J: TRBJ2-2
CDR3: CASSPLTGFTGELFF